These T cell receptor beta chains were read from a single sample in a study of vaccination effects on CD4 cells after COVID-19. Their target antigens are unknown. TCRdb's table, derived via immunoSEQ multiplex PCR, lists solely in-frame clones and lacks some. The sample contains 35,000 to 55,000 clones, 76% of which appear only once. The specimen comprised CD4+ T cells from PBMCs cultured without peptide, sampled after COVID-19 vaccination. These receptors came from a human donor who had a prior SARS-CoV-2 infection. The CDR3 runs from the conserved cysteine through the conserved F or W. D genes are given only for firm matches. Only some rows state a clone size, as once, few, many or a class for expanded clones.

CASKSSGASRTQYF,TGTGCCAGCAAGTCTTCCGGGGCGAGTCGGACCCAGTACTTC,TRBJ2-5,-,-,TRBV2,14
CASSQGTLNTEAFF,TGCGCCAGCAGCCAGGGGACACTGAACACTGAAGCTTTCTTT,TRBJ1-1,-,-,TRBV5-1,14
CASRGDGETQYF,TGTGCCAGCAGAGGGGATGGCGAGACCCAGTACTTC,TRBJ2-5,-,once,TRBV25-1,12
CASSESGGDQPQHF,TGTGCCAGCAGTGAATCAGGGGGTGATCAGCCCCAGCATTTT,TRBJ1-5,TRBD1,once,TRBV2,14
CSAPTRATQYF,TGCAGTGCCCCGACTAGAGCTACGCAGTATTTT,TRBJ2-3,-,once,TRBV20-1,11
CASRGQALRNQPQHF,TGTGCCAGCAGAGGACAGGCCCTTCGCAATCAGCCCCAGCATTTT,TRBJ1-5,TRBD1,once,TRBV6-5,15
CASSFQGDSGNTIYF,TGTGCCAGCAGCTTCCAGGGGGATAGTGGAAACACCATATATTTT,TRBJ1-3,TRBD1,-,TRBV5-4,15
CASSRAEGFVQETQYF,TGTGCCAGCAGCAGGGCGGAGGGTTTCGTCCAAGAGACCCAGTACTTC,TRBJ2-5,-,-,TRBV9,16
CASSLVGQGVYNSPLHF,TGTGCCAGCAGCTTAGTGGGACAGGGGGTATATAATTCACCCCTCCACTTT,TRBJ1-6,TRBD1,few,TRBV7-2,17
CASSSATQQYF,TGTGCCAGCAGCTCCGCTACGCAGCAGTACTTC,TRBJ2-7,-,few,TRBV7-2,11
CASSEGFPWYF,TGTGCCAGCAGTGAAGGTTTTCCGTGGTATTTT,TRBJ2-3,-,-,TRBV6-1,11
CASSQLGEVGNEQFF,TGTGCCAGCAGCCAATTAGGGGAAGTAGGGAATGAGCAGTTCTTC,TRBJ2-1,-,few,TRBV14,15
CAISQDNLRTEAFF,TGTGCCATCAGCCAAGACAATCTTAGGACTGAAGCTTTCTTT,TRBJ1-1,-,-,TRBV10-3,14
CASSQTFFAGGTYNEQFF,TGTGCCAGCAGCCAGACCTTCTTTGCGGGAGGCACCTACAATGAGCAGTTCTTC,TRBJ2-1,TRBD2,-,TRBV14,18
CASSLVQRVHNADTQYF,TGTGCCAGCAGCTTAGTCCAGCGGGTACACAATGCAGATACGCAGTATTTT,TRBJ2-3,-,once,TRBV7-2,17
CASSDSGQETQYF,TGTGCCAGCAGTGACTCGGGGCAAGAGACCCAGTACTTC,TRBJ2-5,-,-,TRBV2,13